Presented here are 10 T cell receptor beta chains from one specimen sequenced in a study of blood T cell repertoires in COVID-19. Libraries were prepared by immunoSEQ multiplex PCR; TCRdb keeps only in-frame clonotypes and omits some of them. The data contain more than 200,000 clones, 75% to 90% of them singletons. The sample consisted of PBMCs or T cells enriched from blood (not recorded which). These receptors were collected from a woman aged 25-40 years who had recovered from COVID-19.

V usage is TRBV3-1 (or the pseudogene TRBV3-2) and J usage is TRBJ1-2; D is unresolved. Germline V gives CDR1 LGHDT, CDR2 YNNKEL (reference sequence). V lost 0 bases and J lost 8, with 13 bases in between. This CDR3 is built from 14 residues. The CDR3 DNA reads TGTGCCAGCAGCCAAGATAACGGCGGTAGAGGCTACACCTTC. This encodes CASSQDNGGRGYTF.

This chain links TRBV5-1 with TRBJ2-7, with D tentatively TRBD2 (5 bases). V lost 1 base, J lost 5 bases, and 10 bases lay in between. CDR1 and CDR2 (germline): SGHRS, YFSETQ. The CDR3 consists of 13 residues. CDR3 sequence reads: CASSLSMRDEQYF. In DNA form, the CDR3 reads TGCGCCAGCAGCTTGTCCATGAGGGACGAGCAGTACTTC.

This clone has just a few counts. The chain has TRBV5-1 and TRBJ2-1; TRBD1 might be the D (6 bases). In germline, CDR1 is SGHRS, CDR2 YFSETQ. Trimming removed 0 bases from V and 5 bases from J, with 12 bases in between. The CDR3 extends over 15 amino acids. In DNA, the CDR3 is TGCGCCAGCAGCTTGGCGAGGGGGTCAAACAATGAGCAGTTCTTC. Translated, it gives CASSLARGSNNEQFF.

The genes are TRBV10-2 and TRBJ2-1; 9 bases line up with TRBD2. Germline lookup yields CDR1 WSHSY and CDR2 SAAADI. Trimming cost V 6 bases and J 8 bases; bases outside gene matches: 14. The CDR3 spans 16 residues. For the CDR3, the DNA is TGCGCCAGCAGGCCCCCCGCGGGAGGGCCAGCGGATGAGCAGTTCTTC. Amino acid sequence: CASRPPAGGPADEQFF.

The chain uses TRBV5-1 and TRBJ1-1; 7 nucleotides match TRBD1. V lost 3 bases and J lost 7; bases outside the gene matches: 9. This CDR3 has 14 amino acids. Germline V gives CDR1 SGHRS, CDR2 YFSETQ. The CDR3 DNA reads TGCGCCAGCAGCTCGACAGGGTTTATCGATGAAGCTTTCTTT. Its translation is CASSSTGFIDEAFF.

This chain connects TRBV28 to TRBJ2-5, with 7 bases lining up with TRBD2. The CDR3 spans 14 residues. Germline-derived CDR1 and CDR2 are MDHEN and SYDVKM. V gave up 4 bases and J gave up 6 bases; unmatched junction bases: 8. The CDR3 sequence is CASSSTSAGKTQYF. The CDR3 DNA follows: TGTGCCAGCAGTTCTACTAGCGCTGGGAAGACCCAGTACTTC.

CDR3 loop: CSVEDQGVEQYF. CDR3 in DNA: TGCAGCGTTGAAGATCAGGGGGTCGAGCAGTACTTC. V gene TRBV29-1 combines with J gene TRBJ2-7, with 7 positions matching TRBD1. CDR1 SQVTM and CDR2 ANQGSEA come from the germline V gene. This CDR3 region has 12 residues. The J segment lost 6 bases and the V segment lost 0 bases, leaving 2 bases of the junction unmatched.

This clone has only a few counts. The V and J genes are TRBV30 and TRBJ1-2, with a tentative D call TRBD1 (5 bases). V was trimmed by 4 bases and J by 5 bases, leaving 11 bases between them. Germline assignment: CDR1 GTSNPN and CDR2 SVGIG (reference sequence). CDR3 length: 12 residues. CDR3 DNA: TGTGCCTGGACAGGGAACATTTATGGCTACACCTTC. Translating gives CAWTGNIYGYTF. The full variable domain, its missing parts supplied by reference TRBV30 and TRBJ1-2, is SQTIHQWPATLVQPVGSPLSLECTVEGTSNPNLYWYRQAAGRGLQLLFYSVGIGQISSEVPQNLSASRPQDRQFILSSKKLLLSDSGFYLCAWTGNIYGYTFGSGTRLTVV.

At least ten counts were recorded for this clone. The rearrangement links TRBV27 to TRBJ2-1; D not certain. The CDR3 covers 14 residues. Trimming stripped 2 bases from V and 0 bases from J, with 5 bases between. CDR1 is MNHEY and CDR2 is SMNVEV in the germline V gene (reference sequence). CDR3 loop: CASSLTGSYNEQFF. The CDR3 nucleotides read TGTGCCAGCAGTTTAACCGGCTCCTACAATGAGCAGTTCTTC.

The chain's CDR3 is CASSFIVGTGGKAFF. The CDR3 bases are TGTGCCAGCAGCTTTATAGTCGGGACAGGGGGTAAAGCTTTCTTT. The J gene is TRBJ1-1, the V gene TRBV11-2; 11 bases are shared with TRBD1. This CDR3 is 15 amino acids long. Germline values: CDR1 SGHAT, CDR2 FQNNGV. Losses at the gene ends were 3 bases for V and 9 bases for J; bases not matched to a gene: 9.